This TCR beta chain was identified in a study of blood T cell repertoires in COVID-19. At the level of the study: Acute and convalescent COVID-19 specimens originated in the United States, Italy and Spain.

This CDR3 contains 15 residues. Trimming removed 4 bases from V and 5 bases from J; junction bases left unmatched: 4. CDR1 and CDR2 from the germline V gene are MDHEN and SYDVKM. Per the original methods: Estimation of nucleated cell counts was performed using reference gene primer amplification. TCRdb's copy holds only in-frame clones and misses some; the assay was immunoSEQ multiplex PCR. That table supplies the V and J calls and clone size; D and trimming were determined from the DNA. The sample consists of approximately 280,000 clones, around 90% of them appearing once. Sequencing was performed on peripheral blood. This receptor was obtained from a woman aged 25-40 years with COVID-19, enrolled during active disease. The V call is TRBV28, the J call TRBJ2-2, with 10 bases identical to TRBD2. CDR3 in amino acids: CASSSSGSYTGELFF. CDR3 in DNA: TGTGCCAGCAGTTCTAGCGGGAGTTATACCGGGGAGCTGTTTTTT.